Following are 9 T cell receptor beta chains from one sample sequenced in a study of T cell responses to AZD1222 COVID-19 vaccine. The method was immunoSEQ multiplex PCR; TCRdb's version includes in-frame clones alone and lacks a portion of them. The sample carries about 160,000 clones, roughly nine tenths recorded once. Sequenced material: peripheral blood, taken on day 0 of MenACWY control vaccination. These receptors were obtained from an adult in good health.

The gene calls are TRBV2 and TRBJ1-2; 8 bases line up with TRBD1. Trimming removed 4 bases from V and 7 bases from J; junction bases left unmatched: 2. Per the germline V gene, CDR1 is SNHLY and CDR2 is FYNNEI. The CDR3 extends over 12 amino acids. The chain's CDR3 is CASSAGTGGYTF. CDR3 nucleotide sequence: TGTGCCAGCAGTGCAGGGACAGGTGGCTACACCTTC.

The table lists this clone with a count of one. Here the CDR3 reads CASSTHRATNEKLFF. For the CDR3, the DNA is TGTGCCAGTAGTACTCACAGGGCAACTAATGAAAAACTGTTTTTT. V usage is TRBV19 and J usage is TRBJ1-4, with D perhaps TRBD1 (6 bases). Per germline, CDR1 LNHDA and CDR2 SQIVND (reference sequence). This CDR3 has 15 amino acids. The V end lost 4 bases, the J end lost 0 bases, and 9 bases lay between the germline ends.

The V gene is TRBV11-2, the J gene TRBJ1-1; D is unclear. This CDR3 is built from 13 residues. Germline-derived CDR1 and CDR2 are SGHAT and FQNNGV. V lost 5 bases, J lost 6 bases, and 13 bases lay in between. CDR3 coding DNA: TGTGCCAGCAGCGGAAGACCGGGTGCTGAAGCTTTCTTT. Its translation is CASSGRPGAEAFF.

In regard to this clone: Relative to the germline gene, one junction end is altered; a read error may explain this. The chain employs TRBV7-3 and TRBJ2-1; 8 bases are shared with TRBD2. In germline, CDR1 is SGHTA, CDR2 FQGTGA. The CDR3 is made up of 13 amino acids. In nucleotides, the CDR3 is TGTGCCAGCAGCACACCTCTAGCGGGTGAGAAGTTCTTC. Its translation: CASSTPLAGEKFF.

The rearrangement links TRBV11-2 to TRBJ1-2, with a weak D call TRBD1 (6 bases). V lost 5 bases and J 3 bases, leaving 22 bases between the germline ends. Germline loops: CDR1 SGHAT, CDR2 FQNNGV. This CDR3 is 17 amino acids long. The DNA of the CDR3 is TGTGCCAGCAGCGGGGAGGGGGGCAAATTGAAGTACTATGGCTACACCTTC. It codes for CASSGEGGKLKYYGYTF.

CDR3 sequence reads: CASSQDWTGAGTDTQYF. The CDR3 coding sequence is TGTGCCAGCAGCCAAGATTGGACCGGGGCAGGGACAGATACGCAGTATTTT. The chain is built from TRBV4-2 and TRBJ2-3; perhaps D is TRBD1 or TRBD2 (5 bases each). This CDR3 has 17 residues. Germline V gene sequence: CDR1 LGHNA, CDR2 YNFKEQ. V lost 0 bases and J lost 3, with 16 bases in between.

This chain uses TRBV12-5 with TRBJ2-1; D gene unclear. CDR3 length: 14 residues. Germline assignment: CDR1 LGHNT and CDR2 FRNRAP. Trimming shortened V by 4 bases and J by 5 bases, and 12 bases separated the two germline ends. The CDR3, as DNA: TGTGCTAGTGGTTCAGTAGCTGGAAACAATGAGCAGTTCTTC. It is translated as CASGSVAGNNEQFF.

This clone was detected once. V is TRBV7-2 and J is TRBJ1-2; D unresolved. Trimming cost V 5 bases and J 1 base, with 11 bases left between them. This CDR3 region has 14 residues. Germline values: CDR1 SGHTA, CDR2 FQGNSA. Here the CDR3 reads CASSPGRINYGYTF. The CDR3 nucleotides are TGTGCCAGCAGCCCCGGGAGGATTAACTATGGCTACACCTTC. Supplemented by reference TRBV7-2 and TRBJ1-2, the full variable domain reads GAGVSQSPSNKVTEKGKDVELRCDPISGHTALYWYRQSLGQGLEFLIYFQGNSAPDKSGLPSDRFSAERTGGSVSTLTIQRTQQEDSAVYLCASSPGRINYGYTFGSGTRLTVV.

The J gene is TRBJ2-2, the V gene TRBV5-1, with 8 bases lining up with TRBD2. The CDR3 sequence is 15 residues long. Germline CDR1 reads SGHRS; CDR2 reads YFSETQ. With V trimmed by 0 bases and J by 4 bases, 2 bases remained unmatched. This chain's CDR3 is CASSLVLAATGELFF. CDR3 DNA sequence: TGCGCCAGCAGCTTGGTACTAGCGGCCACCGGGGAGCTGTTTTTT.